This T cell receptor beta chain stems from a study of T cell repertoires in cytomegalovirus infection. Study-level background: Indicated by public TCR beta signatures were CMV infection and matching HLA type. Study-level findings and limits: Ex vivo, HLA-C-restricted CMV-specific TCR beta clonotypes prevailed over the rest of the response.

With 5 bases clipped from V and 6 bases from J, the junction kept 24 bases outside the gene matches. The CDR3 loop spans 21 amino acids. Per germline, CDR1 SGHVS and CDR2 FNYEAQ. TCRdb itself ran the reads through MiXCR, one entry per CDR3 protein. The sample consists of hundreds of thousands of distinct CDR3 sequences, roughly 18% of them appearing once. Comments on this clonotype: The target antigen is unknown.

Input material: PBMCs. The TCR sequence derives from a human donor in good health (CMV status not recorded). Some clones in this sample may be carry-over from other donors' samples. V is TRBV7-6 and J is TRBJ2-1; 11 bases map to TRBD2. CDR3: CASSPSRRLAGGKRYGNEQFF. The CDR3, as DNA: TGTGCCAGCAGCCCAAGTAGGAGGCTAGCGGGAGGAAAAAGATATGGCAATGAGCAGTTCTTC.